These 5 T cell receptor beta chains originate from one sample sequenced in a study of T cells after yellow fever vaccination. TCRdb re-called the 5' RACE reads through MiXCR, storing one row per CDR3 protein. The repertoire consists of hundreds of thousands of distinct CDR3 sequences, with about 17% occurring once and the leading ten covering 18%. The specimen was PBMCs, collected before the yellow fever booster vaccination. The source is a man younger than 35 who received the YFV17D yellow fever vaccine.

This clonotype was detected a few times. This rearrangement joins TRBV16 to TRBJ1-6; a possible D gene is TRBD1 (6 bases). The CDR3 is made up of 16 amino acids. V shed 0 bases and J shed 7 bases, with 13 bases lying between them. Germline V gives CDR1 KGHSY, CDR2 FQNENV. The CDR3 spells CASSQSRRGANSPLHF. For the CDR3, the DNA is TGTGCCAGCAGCCAATCGCGCAGGGGAGCCAATTCACCCCTCCACTTT.

The genes are TRBV6-2 or TRBV6-3 and TRBJ2-7; the match to TRBD1 covers 7 bases. Germline CDR1 reads MNHEY; CDR2 reads SVGEGT. The V segment lost 5 bases and the J segment 3 bases; nucleotides outside the gene matches: 7. The CDR3 consists of 14 residues. CDR3 nucleotides: TGTGCCAGCAGTCTAGGGGGCCTTATCTACGAGCAGTACGTC. Protein product: CASSLGGLIYEQYV.

The V and J genes are TRBV3-1 and TRBJ2-5; TRBD1 aligns across 7 bases. The CDR3 has 15 amino acids. Losses at the gene ends were 4 bases for V and 1 base for J; bases not matched to a gene: 6. Germline lookup yields CDR1 LGHDT and CDR2 YNNKEL (reference sequence). As DNA, the CDR3 is TGTGCCAGCAGCCTTCTCGGGACAGCCCAAGAGACCCAGTACTTC. This sequence encodes CASSLLGTAQETQYF.

This clonotype has only a few counts. The V call is TRBV5-6, the J call TRBJ2-7; D perhaps matches TRBD2 (5 bases). The V gene lost 4 bases and the J gene lost 2 bases, with 13 bases spanning the gap. The CDR3 length is 14 residues. Germline V gene sequence: CDR1 SGHDT, CDR2 YYEEEE. In DNA, the CDR3 is TGTGCCAGCAGCCGGACTCGACGACCCTACGAGCAGTACTTC. This gives the protein CASSRTRRPYEQYF. The full variable domain, with the rest looked up from reference TRBV5-6 and TRBJ2-7, is DAGVTQSPTHLIKTRGQQVTLRCSPKSGHDTVSWYQQALGQGPQFIFQYYEEEERQRGNFPDRFSGHQFPNYSSELNVNALLLGDSALYLCASSRTRRPYEQYFGPGTRLTVT.

The rearrangement joins TRBV12-3 or TRBV12-4 to TRBJ2-5; 7 bases align to TRBD2. After removal of 6 bases from V and 4 bases from J, the junction contained 5 bases not matched to a gene. This CDR3 is 13 amino acids long. CDR3 in DNA: TGTGCCAGCAGGGTAGCGGGTCCAGAGACCCAGTACTTC. This gives the protein CASRVAGPETQYF.